This T cell receptor (beta chain) emerged from a study of T cell clonotyping in hematopoietic cell transplantation. Study-level background: Pretransplant recipient samples were taken after cytoreduction. General observations from the study: CD4 and CD8 repertoire contributions could not be separated without sorting.

This clone came up a few times. Antigen unknown. V was clipped by 2 bases and J by 0 bases, with 11 bases between them. The length of the CDR3 is 16 residues. From germline, CDR1 is SGHTA and CDR2 FQGNSA. Specified time point: recipient sample about 28 days before transplant, after cytoreduction. Samples: about 28 days before transplant, then days 30, 100 and 180 after. The method was immunoSEQ multiplex PCR; TCRdb's version includes in-frame clones alone and lacks a portion of them. The sample lists tens of thousands of clones; 90% to 97% were seen once. This sequence originates from a woman between 50 and 59 years old with acute myeloid leukemia. Some clones in this sample may be carry-over from other donors' samples. This sample comprised peripheral blood mononuclear cells, obtained before stem cell transplant. The chain couples TRBV7-2 to TRBJ2-4, with no clear D. The CDR3 DNA sequence: TGTGCCAGCAGCTTAAATTACGTCCTAGCCAAAAACATTCAGTACTTC. This sequence encodes CASSLNYVLAKNIQYF.